Below are 16 T cell receptor beta chains sequenced from a single sample in a study of cytomegalovirus exposure and HLA in healthy donors. The PCR was carried out with 60 Vbeta primers and 13 Jbeta primers. Repertoires were generated with immunoSEQ multiplex PCR, while TCRdb's copy carries only in-frame clones and drops some. Of 150,000 to 200,000 clones in the sample, approximately 80% were seen once. Sequenced sample: PBMCs. The receptors stem from a woman between 18 and 29 years old in good health and CMV-seronegative.

The chain combines TRBV15 with TRBJ2-5; D is possibly TRBD2 (6 bases). Germline V gene data show CDR1 as LNHNV and CDR2 as YYDKDF (reference sequence). V lost 7 bases, J lost 2 bases, and 17 bases lay in between. The CDR3 has 15 amino acids. The CDR3 DNA is TGTGCCACCACAACTGGGGACTCGGGTCAAGAGACCCAGTACTTC. It specifies CATTTGDSGQETQYF.

The chain joins TRBV30 to TRBJ1-6, with 7 positions matching TRBD1. The CDR3 covers 16 residues. Germline V gives CDR1 GTSNPN, CDR2 SVGIG (reference sequence). Trimming cost V 7 bases and J 0 bases; bases outside gene matches: 9. The CDR3 DNA sequence: TGTGCCTCGGACCGCCGGGACAGCTCCTATAATTCACCCCTCCACTTT. Amino acid sequence: CASDRRDSSYNSPLHF. The full variable domain, its missing parts supplied by reference TRBV30 and TRBJ1-6, is SQTIHQWPATLVQPVGSPLSLECTVEGTSNPNLYWYRQAAGRGLQLLFYSVGIGQISSEVPQNLSASRPQDRQFILSSKKLLLSDSGFYLCASDRRDSSYNSPLHFGNGTRLTVT.

The genes are TRBV7-9 and TRBJ2-2; D uncertain. CDR1 is SEHNR and CDR2 is FQNEAQ in the germline V gene (reference sequence). Trimming removed 7 bases from V and 8 bases from J, with 8 bases in between. The CDR3 spans 11 residues. In DNA, the CDR3 is TGTGCCAGCACCTTTCCTGGGGAGCTGTTTTTT. Amino acids: CASTFPGELFF.

This clone was counted a single time. The CDR3 protein is CASSEDSWGNYGYTF. CDR3 bases: TGTGCCAGCAGTGAAGACAGTTGGGGCAACTATGGCTACACCTTC. The chain has TRBV25-1 and TRBJ1-2, with D perhaps matching TRBD1 (5 bases). Germline V CDR1 and CDR2: MGHDK, SYGVNS. V was trimmed by 2 bases and J by 2 bases, leaving 12 bases between them. The CDR3 sequence is 15 residues long.

The V call is TRBV7-6, the J call TRBJ2-5; 9 bases are shared with TRBD1. The J call may be faulty, since TRBJ2-7 better matches the DNA end. The CDR3 has 16 residues. Germline V gene data show CDR1 as SGHVS and CDR2 as FNYEAQ. In nucleotides, the CDR3 is TGTGCCAGCAGCCCTAGGGGGGCCGGGACAGGGAACGAGCAGTACTTC. It translates to CASSPRGAGTGNEQYF.

The chain employs TRBV30 and TRBJ2-5; TRBD2 matches at 11 bases. Germline V gives CDR1 GTSNPN, CDR2 SVGIG (reference sequence). With V trimmed by 7 bases and J by 5 bases, 6 bases remained unmatched. This CDR3 spans 13 amino acids. The CDR3 coding sequence is TGTGCCTTAAGGACTAGCGGGTCGGAGACCCAGTACTTC. It is translated as CALRTSGSETQYF.

The chain employs TRBV18 and TRBJ2-3; 11 positions match TRBD2. After removal of 2 bases from V and 1 base from J, the junction contained 5 bases not matched to a gene. The V gene's germline CDR1 is KGHSH and CDR2 LQKENI. The CDR3 has 17 residues. For the CDR3, the DNA is TGTGCCAGCTCACCAAGTCTAGCGGGAGGTGGCACAGATACGCAGTATTTT. This translates into CASSPSLAGGGTDTQYF.

This sequence joins TRBV6-1 and TRBJ1-5; D is perhaps TRBD1 (6 bases). CDR3 length: 15 residues. With 6 bases removed from V and 5 bases from J, the gap between germline ends came to 17 bases. Looked up from germline, CDR1 is MNHNS and CDR2 is SASEGT. The CDR3 loop is CASSVYRDSDQPQHF. In nucleotides, the CDR3 is TGTGCCAGCAGCGTTTACAGGGATTCGGATCAGCCCCAGCATTTT.

The J gene is TRBJ1-1, the V gene TRBV11-2; 7 bases line up with TRBD1. Germline V gene sequence: CDR1 SGHAT, CDR2 FQNNGV. The CDR3 sequence is 14 residues long. Trimming at V came to 4 bases and at J to 9 bases, leaving 11 bases not matched to a gene. CDR3 residues: CASSSTDRAGKAFF. The CDR3, as DNA: TGTGCCAGCAGCTCTACCGACAGGGCTGGGAAAGCTTTCTTT.

This clone was counted between two and nine times. V gene TRBV9 combines with J gene TRBJ1-5; TRBD1 might be the D (5 bases). Germline lookup yields CDR1 SGDLS and CDR2 YYNGEE. CDR3 length equals 15 residues. V was pared by 4 bases and J by 1 base, with 12 bases between. The CDR3 DNA reads as TGTGCCAGCAGCCCTCTGGGGGGGAGCAATCAGCCCCAGCATTTT. It yields the protein CASSPLGGSNQPQHF.

The chain uses TRBV18 and TRBJ1-5; 7 positions agree with TRBD1. V trimming: 4 bases; J trimming: 7 bases; junction bases outside the gene matches: 10. This CDR3 is built from 15 residues. Per the germline V gene, CDR1 is KGHSH and CDR2 is LQKENI. The CDR3 here is CASSREQGIWQPQHF. The CDR3 region has the DNA TGTGCCAGCTCACGCGAACAGGGGATTTGGCAGCCCCAGCATTTT.

The chain recombines TRBV15 with TRBJ2-5; TRBD2 matches at 9 bases. The CDR3 totals 16 residues. Germline V gives CDR1 LNHNV, CDR2 YYDKDF (reference sequence). V was clipped by 0 bases and J by 5 bases; unmatched bases: 7. The CDR3: CATSRDRGAGGETQYF. For the CDR3, the DNA is TGTGCCACCAGCAGAGATCGAGGGGCGGGAGGGGAGACCCAGTACTTC.

The rearrangement uses TRBV29-1 and TRBJ2-1; D gene ambiguous. Deletions cut 0 bases from V and 0 bases from J, with 6 bases between. CDR3 size: 14 residues. Germline V gene lookup returns CDR1 SQVTM and CDR2 ANQGSEA. This CDR3 reads CSVEDKSSYNEQFF. The CDR3 DNA sequence: TGCAGCGTTGAAGACAAGAGCTCCTACAATGAGCAGTTCTTC.

This sequence joins TRBV2 and TRBJ2-5; 15 nucleotides line up with TRBD2. V shed 6 bases and J 1 base; nucleotides not matched to a gene: 3. The V gene's germline CDR1 is SNHLY and CDR2 FYNNEI. CDR3 length: 16 residues. The CDR3 nucleotides are TGTGCCAGCAGGGGACTAGCGGGAGGACTCCAAGAGACCCAGTACTTC. Translating it yields CASRGLAGGLQETQYF.

The chain links TRBV10-3 to TRBJ1-1; no firm D call. Between the trimmed V and J ends, which lost 0 bases and 2 bases, there was a span of 22 bases. The CDR3 has 19 amino acids. CDR1 is ENHRY and CDR2 is SYGVKD in the germline V gene. Written as DNA, the CDR3 is TGTGCCATCAGTGAGTCACCAATAGCGGATAGGTCGGGAAACACTGAAGCTTTCTTT. Protein product: CAISESPIADRSGNTEAFF.

There are a few counts of this clone. The gene calls are TRBV6-1 and TRBJ2-7; tentative D call: TRBD1 (5 bases). The V end lost 0 bases, the J end lost 2 bases, and 5 bases lay between the germline ends. Per germline, CDR1 MNHNS and CDR2 SASEGT. The CDR3 is 13 amino acids. CDR3 residues: CASSEAGPYEQYV. The CDR3, as DNA: TGTGCCAGCAGTGAAGCGGGGCCCTACGAGCAGTACGTC.